This T cell receptor (beta chain) came from a study of blood T cell repertoires in COVID-19. For the study at large: Acute and convalescent COVID-19 specimens originated in the United States, Italy and Spain. PBMCs, B-cell-depleted T cells, or T cells provided the cDNA or gDNA that made up the material.

Original processing notes: Quantification of nucleated cells was approximated via reference gene primer amplification. Generated by immunoSEQ multiplex PCR, the TCRdb table keeps only in-frame clones and is missing some. V and J calls and clone size follow that table, whereas D and trimming were derived from the DNA. The sample has some 210,000 clones, roughly four fifths seen once. Germline CDR1 KGHDR, CDR2 SFDVKD. This CDR3 spans 15 amino acids. The V end lost 3 bases, the J end lost 2 bases, and 10 bases lay between the germline ends. This sequence originates from a woman between 40 and 55 years old with acute or convalescent COVID-19. The sequenced material came from peripheral blood. This rearrangement joins TRBV24-1 to TRBJ1-3; a possible D gene is TRBD1 (5 bases). In nucleotides, the CDR3 is TGTGCCACCAGTGATCCAAGGGGCCCTGGAAACACCATATATTTT. This encodes CATSDPRGPGNTIYF.